A selection of T cell receptor beta chains follows, all from one sample in a study of shared T cell receptors in the human thymus. Here immunoSEQ multiplex PCR was the method, and the copy in TCRdb shows in-frame clones only, minus some. The data contain more than 550,000 clones, 80% to 90% of them singletons. This same sample was also part of a study on human thymus T cells.

The material sequenced was thymocytes. These receptors were collected from a girl in the first two years of life with a congenital heart defect. The CDR3 runs from the conserved cysteine through the conserved F or W. Fields, in order: V gene, D gene, clone size, J gene, CDR3 DNA, CDR3 protein. A D gene is named only where the DNA matches it firmly. Clone size is not always given. Where it is, it says once, few, many or a class for expanded clones.

V gene: TRBV4-1
D gene: TRBD1
clone size: NA
J gene: TRBJ2-7
CDR3 DNA: TGCGCCAGCAGCCAAACTGTCGACAGGGAGAGACAATACGAGCAGTACTTC
CDR3 protein: CASSQTVDRERQYEQYF

V gene: TRBV4-1
D gene: TRBD1
clone size: NA
J gene: TRBJ1-1
CDR3 DNA: TGCGCCAGCAGCCCTGGAGGGGGCGAGATTCACACTGAAGCTTTCTTT
CDR3 protein: CASSPGGGEIHTEAFF

V gene: TRBV5-1
D gene: NA
clone size: NA
J gene: TRBJ1-2
CDR3 DNA: TGCGCCAGCAGCTTGGTAGGCAGCGTTGGAGGCTACACCTTC
CDR3 protein: CASSLVGSVGGYTF

V gene: TRBV11-2
D gene: TRBD2
clone size: few
J gene: TRBJ2-3
CDR3 DNA: TGTGCCAGCAGCTTAGCTCTCCTAGGACTAGTTAGGTATACGCAGTATTTT
CDR3 protein: CASSLALLGLVRYTQYF

V gene: TRBV7-4
D gene: TRBD2
clone size: NA
J gene: TRBJ2-1
CDR3 DNA: TGTGCCAGCAGCTCCAATGGGGGGGATCCTTCCTACAATGAGCAGTTCTTC
CDR3 protein: CASSSNGGDPSYNEQFF

V gene: TRBV18
D gene: TRBD1
clone size: NA
J gene: TRBJ2-7
CDR3 DNA: TGTGCCAGCTCCCTACGGGGACAGGGCAGGTACGAGCAGTACTTC
CDR3 protein: CASSLRGQGRYEQYF

V gene: TRBV6-5
D gene: TRBD1
clone size: once
J gene: TRBJ2-7
CDR3 DNA: TGTGCCAGCAGTTACGACAGGGGGAACGTCTACGAGCAGTACTTC
CDR3 protein: CASSYDRGNVYEQYF

V gene: TRBV9
D gene: NA
clone size: once
J gene: TRBJ1-1
CDR3 DNA: TGTGCCAGCAGCCCCCCGGACAGAACGTTTAACACTGAAGCTTTCTTT
CDR3 protein: CASSPPDRTFNTEAFF

V gene: TRBV7-8
D gene: NA
clone size: once
J gene: TRBJ2-2
CDR3 DNA: TGTGCCAGCAGCTTATGGCCTTCCGGGGAGCTGTTTTTT
CDR3 protein: CASSLWPSGELFF

V gene: TRBV7-8
D gene: TRBD2
clone size: NA
J gene: TRBJ2-1
CDR3 DNA: TGTGCCAGCAGCGCCGGGACTAGCGGGGGGGCCGAAAATGAGCAGTTCTTC
CDR3 protein: CASSAGTSGGAENEQFF

V gene: TRBV2
D gene: TRBD2
clone size: NA
J gene: TRBJ2-3
CDR3 DNA: TGTGCCAGCAGTCGGGCTAGCGGGCTGGATACGCAGTATTTT
CDR3 protein: CASSRASGLDTQYF

V gene: TRBV6-6
D gene: NA
clone size: NA
J gene: TRBJ2-7
CDR3 DNA: TGTGCCAGCAGTTACAGCCGGGACTGGAACTACGAGCAGTACTTC
CDR3 protein: CASSYSRDWNYEQYF

V gene: TRBV7-6
D gene: NA
clone size: NA
J gene: TRBJ2-7
CDR3 DNA: TGTGCCAGCAGCTCTACGGGCTCCTACGAGCAGTACTTC
CDR3 protein: CASSSTGSYEQYF

V gene: TRBV7-2
D gene: NA
clone size: NA
J gene: TRBJ2-7
CDR3 DNA: TGTGCCAGCAACCCAAAGGGCAGAGGAGGTCCCTACGAGCAGTACTTC
CDR3 protein: CASNPKGRGGPYEQYF

V gene: TRBV2
D gene: TRBD2
clone size: NA
J gene: TRBJ2-1
CDR3 DNA: TGTGCCAGCAGTGAAATGACTAGCGGGGGAGACCGCAATGAGCAGTTCTTC
CDR3 protein: CASSEMTSGGDRNEQFF

V gene: TRBV6-1
D gene: TRBD1
clone size: NA
J gene: TRBJ2-7
CDR3 DNA: TGTGCCAGCACTTCCGGACAGGGGGCTCTCTACGAGCAGTACTTC
CDR3 protein: CASTSGQGALYEQYF

V gene: TRBV6-5
D gene: NA
clone size: NA
J gene: TRBJ1-1
CDR3 DNA: TGTGCCAGCAGGTCGCCGGGACACGGGACTGAAGCTTTCTTT
CDR3 protein: CASRSPGHGTEAFF

V gene: TRBV5-1
D gene: NA
clone size: NA
J gene: TRBJ2-3
CDR3 DNA: TGCGCCAGCAGCTTGGACAGGGCAGTAGATACGCAGTATTTT
CDR3 protein: CASSLDRAVDTQYF

V gene: TRBV11-2
D gene: NA
clone size: few
J gene: TRBJ1-1
CDR3 DNA: TGTGCCAGCAGCTCAGAATGGGGGGGTATCACTGAAGCTTTCTTT
CDR3 protein: CASSSEWGGITEAFF

V gene: TRBV30
D gene: TRBD1
clone size: NA
J gene: TRBJ1-1
CDR3 DNA: TGTGCCTGGAGCGCGGACGCTAGGACAGGGCGGAACACTGAAGCTTTCTTT
CDR3 protein: CAWSADARTGRNTEAFF

V gene: TRBV14
D gene: NA
clone size: once
J gene: TRBJ1-2
CDR3 DNA: TGTGCCAGCAGCCAAGGACACACCCCCAGGCCCGGTTCTATTCATGGCTACACCTTC
CDR3 protein: CASSQGHTPRPGSIHGYTF

V gene: TRBV27
D gene: TRBD1
clone size: once
J gene: TRBJ1-1
CDR3 DNA: TGTGCCAGCAGTCCCGGGACAGGTCCTAAGAACACTGAAGCTTTCTTT
CDR3 protein: CASSPGTGPKNTEAFF

V gene: TRBV19
D gene: NA
clone size: NA
J gene: TRBJ1-2
CDR3 DNA: TGTGCCACCCTCCGAATCGTCGGGTCGCGCTATGGCTACACCTTC
CDR3 protein: CATLRIVGSRYGYTF

V gene: TRBV4-1
D gene: NA
clone size: NA
J gene: TRBJ2-7
CDR3 DNA: TGCGCCAGCAGCCAAGTCGGCGGGACCTACGAGCAGTACTTC
CDR3 protein: CASSQVGGTYEQYF

V gene: TRBV4-3
D gene: TRBD1
clone size: NA
J gene: TRBJ1-2
CDR3 DNA: TGCGCCAGCAGCCGAGACACAGGGGTTTTGAATGGCTACACCTTC
CDR3 protein: CASSRDTGVLNGYTF

V gene: TRBV15
D gene: TRBD2
clone size: once
J gene: TRBJ2-1
CDR3 DNA: TGTGCCACCAGCAGAGATTTGGCGGGGGGCCACCCCCTTAGGGATGAGCAGTTCTTC
CDR3 protein: CATSRDLAGGHPLRDEQFF

V gene: TRBV7-2
D gene: NA
clone size: NA
J gene: TRBJ1-3
CDR3 DNA: TGTGCCAGCAGCTTCCCCAGGGGCGGTGGAAACACCATATATTTT
CDR3 protein: CASSFPRGGGNTIYF

V gene: TRBV9
D gene: TRBD2
clone size: NA
J gene: TRBJ2-5
CDR3 DNA: TGTGCCAGCAGCGAGTGGGGCGGGGGATTTACCCAAGAGACCCAGTACTTC
CDR3 protein: CASSEWGGGFTQETQYF

V gene: TRBV27
D gene: NA
clone size: NA
J gene: TRBJ1-1
CDR3 DNA: TGTGCCAGCAGTTCCCCCGGGAAACCAAACACTGAAGCTTTCTTT
CDR3 protein: CASSSPGKPNTEAFF

V gene: TRBV5-6
D gene: NA
clone size: few
J gene: TRBJ1-2
CDR3 DNA: TGTGCCAGCAGCCCTACAGGGAACGGGTGCGGCTACACCTTC
CDR3 protein: CASSPTGNGCGYTF

V gene: TRBV6-6
D gene: TRBD1
clone size: NA
J gene: TRBJ1-1
CDR3 DNA: TGTGCCAGCAGCCGACCTCGACAGGGGATCATCTCTGAAGCTTTCTTT
CDR3 protein: CASSRPRQGIISEAFF

V gene: TRBV5-1
D gene: NA
clone size: NA
J gene: TRBJ2-3
CDR3 DNA: TGCGCCAGCAGCTTGGGTCGGGAAGCCACAGATACGCAGTATTTT
CDR3 protein: CASSLGREATDTQYF

V gene: TRBV4-3
D gene: NA
clone size: NA
J gene: TRBJ2-1
CDR3 DNA: TGCGCCAGCAGCCTCACGCACAGGGTACCTTACAATGAGCAGTTCTTC
CDR3 protein: CASSLTHRVPYNEQFF

V gene: TRBV5-1
D gene: TRBD2
clone size: NA
J gene: TRBJ2-5
CDR3 DNA: TGCGCCAGCAGCTTGGTTATAGCGGGCTTCTCTGAGACCCAGTACTTC
CDR3 protein: CASSLVIAGFSETQYF

V gene: TRBV11-3
D gene: NA
clone size: NA
J gene: TRBJ2-1
CDR3 DNA: TGTGCCAGCAGCCCAAGGGGGACCTACAATGAGCAGTTCTTC
CDR3 protein: CASSPRGTYNEQFF

V gene: TRBV5-5
D gene: TRBD1
clone size: few
J gene: TRBJ2-3
CDR3 DNA: TGTGCCGACAAGACAGGGGATCAAACAGATACGCAGTATTTT
CDR3 protein: CADKTGDQTDTQYF

V gene: TRBV27
D gene: TRBD2
clone size: NA
J gene: TRBJ2-1
CDR3 DNA: TGTGCCAGCAGTTTATCATTCCAAGTTAGCGGGGGGTCTACAAAGAATGAGCAGTTCTTC
CDR3 protein: CASSLSFQVSGGSTKNEQFF

V gene: TRBV29-1
D gene: TRBD1
clone size: NA
J gene: TRBJ2-3
CDR3 DNA: TGCAGCGTTGCACAGGGGGCTAGCACAGATACGCAGTATTTT
CDR3 protein: CSVAQGASTDTQYF

V gene: TRBV25-1
D gene: TRBD2
clone size: NA
J gene: TRBJ2-1
CDR3 DNA: TGTGCCAGCAGTGAATCCCAAGCGGGGGGGCCTGGGGACAATGAGCAGTTCTTC
CDR3 protein: CASSESQAGGPGDNEQFF

V gene: TRBV9
D gene: TRBD1
clone size: NA
J gene: TRBJ2-7
CDR3 DNA: TGTGCCAGCAGCCCCCGGGACAGGGGTTACGAGCAGTACTTC
CDR3 protein: CASSPRDRGYEQYF

V gene: TRBV5-1
D gene: TRBD1
clone size: NA
J gene: TRBJ1-5
CDR3 DNA: TGCGCCAGCAGCAGGACAGGGGGAAGCAATCAGCCCCAGCATTTT
CDR3 protein: CASSRTGGSNQPQHF

V gene: TRBV5-1
D gene: NA
clone size: once
J gene: TRBJ2-3
CDR3 DNA: TGCGCCAGCAGCTTTCCGGGACTTACAGATACGCAGTATTTT
CDR3 protein: CASSFPGLTDTQYF

V gene: TRBV5-1
D gene: NA
clone size: NA
J gene: TRBJ2-5
CDR3 DNA: TGCGCCAGCAGCTTGGGACTGTCACAAGAGACCCAGTACTTC
CDR3 protein: CASSLGLSQETQYF

V gene: TRBV7-2
D gene: NA
clone size: few
J gene: TRBJ1-2
CDR3 DNA: TGTGCCAGCAGCCCCTACAGGGCCACCCTTTTCGGCTACACCTTC
CDR3 protein: CASSPYRATLFGYTF

V gene: TRBV7-6
D gene: TRBD1
clone size: NA
J gene: TRBJ1-1
CDR3 DNA: TGTGCCAGCAGCCCAGGGGGCCTGAACACTGAAGCTTTCTTT
CDR3 protein: CASSPGGLNTEAFF

V gene: TRBV14
D gene: NA
clone size: NA
J gene: TRBJ1-1
CDR3 DNA: TGTGCCAGCAGCCAAGACCTTCGCACTGAAGCTTTCTTT
CDR3 protein: CASSQDLRTEAFF

V gene: TRBV4-1
D gene: TRBD1
clone size: NA
J gene: TRBJ2-4
CDR3 DNA: TGCGCCAGCAGCCTGGACAGGGGGCTTAGCGAAAACATTCAGTACTTC
CDR3 protein: CASSLDRGLSENIQYF

V gene: TRBV4-3
D gene: NA
clone size: NA
J gene: TRBJ2-2
CDR3 DNA: TGCGCCAGCAGCCAAGAAACCGAGGGTCCTACCGGGGAGCTGTTTTTT
CDR3 protein: CASSQETEGPTGELFF

V gene: TRBV28
D gene: TRBD1
clone size: NA
J gene: TRBJ1-1
CDR3 DNA: TGTGCCAGCAGAATACTTACAGGGGATGGTGAAGCTTTCTTT
CDR3 protein: CASRILTGDGEAFF

V gene: TRBV28
D gene: NA
clone size: once
J gene: TRBJ1-1
CDR3 DNA: TGTGCCAGCAGTCCAAACCGTCGACAGGCCGGACGAATGAACACTGAAGCTTTCTTT
CDR3 protein: CASSPNRRQAGRMNTEAFF

V gene: TRBV5-1
D gene: TRBD2
clone size: NA
J gene: TRBJ2-5
CDR3 DNA: TGCGCCAGCAGCTTGGGACTAGCGGGGGACCTCGAAGAGACCCAGTACTTC
CDR3 protein: CASSLGLAGDLEETQYF

V gene: TRBV5-6
D gene: TRBD1
clone size: NA
J gene: TRBJ2-2
CDR3 DNA: TGTGCCAGCAGCCAGGGACAGCAAAACACCGGGGAGCTGTTTTTT
CDR3 protein: CASSQGQQNTGELFF